A single sample is the source of the 27 T cell receptor beta chains below, sequenced in a study of cytomegalovirus exposure and HLA in healthy donors. PCR used 60 Vbeta primers and 13 Jbeta primers. The table came from immunoSEQ multiplex PCR; TCRdb's copy has only in-frame clones and leaves some out. The sample has over 100,000 clones, about three fifths seen once. Source material: PBMCs. These receptors were taken from a man aged 40-49 years in good health and CMV-seropositive.

The chain couples TRBV13 to TRBJ2-1, with TRBD2 matching 8 bases. Germline-derived CDR1 and CDR2 are PRHDT and FYEKMQ (reference sequence). This CDR3 region has 17 residues. Trimming cost V 3 bases and J 8 bases; bases outside gene matches: 15. The CDR3 loop is CASSFSRSGRLVDEQFF. The CDR3 nucleotides are TGTGCCAGCAGCTTCTCCCGGAGCGGGAGACTAGTCGATGAGCAGTTCTTC.

V gene TRBV5-4 combines with J gene TRBJ1-4; possibly TRBD1 for D (5 bases). This CDR3 contains 15 residues. Germline CDR1 is SGHNT and CDR2 is YYREEE (reference sequence). V lost 1 base and J lost 8, with 15 bases in between. CDR3 DNA sequence: TGTGCCAGCAGCTTGAGTGGAGGGGCGCCCGAAAAACTGTTTTTT. It specifies CASSLSGGAPEKLFF.

The CDR3 region is CSVQGFNYGYTF. The CDR3 coding sequence is TGCAGCGTTCAGGGGTTTAACTATGGCTACACCTTC. V usage is TRBV29-1 and J usage is TRBJ1-2; TRBD1 is a possible D gene (6 bases). CDR1 and CDR2 from the germline V gene are SQVTM and ANQGSEA. Trimming cost V 5 bases and J 1 base, with 8 bases left between them. The CDR3 totals 12 residues.

V usage is TRBV11-1 and J usage is TRBJ2-5; D is ambiguous. The V gene's germline CDR1 is SGHAT and CDR2 FQDESV (reference sequence). The CDR3 consists of 16 residues. V lost 4 bases, J lost 2 bases, and 17 bases lay in between. CDR3 region: CASSSQTLRIQETQYF. The CDR3 DNA sequence: TGTGCCAGCAGCTCGCAGACTCTGAGAATACAAGAGACCCAGTACTTC.

The CDR3 nucleotides are TGTGCCAGCAGTGAACAGGGGGCTGGAAGTCAGCCCCAGCATTTT. Its translation is CASSEQGAGSQPQHF. The V and J genes are TRBV2 and TRBJ1-5, with TRBD1 matching over 8 bases. The CDR3 totals 15 residues. Germline CDR1 reads SNHLY; CDR2 reads FYNNEI. V gave up 2 bases and J gave up 6 bases; unmatched junction bases: 6.

This chain connects TRBV10-3 to TRBJ2-2; 10 nucleotides align to TRBD2. Germline CDR1 is ENHRY and CDR2 is SYGVKD. The CDR3 is 18 amino acids. V lost 2 bases and J lost 3; bases outside the gene matches: 9. The CDR3 DNA reads as TGTGCCATCAGTGAGGCTAGCGGGAGAGCGAGGTACACCGGGGAGCTGTTTTTT. Translating it yields CAISEASGRARYTGELFF.

The rearrangement uses TRBV15 and TRBJ2-1; TRBD2 agrees at 9 bases. The ends lost 1 base at V and 10 bases at J; junction bases unmatched: 5. Per germline, CDR1 LNHNV and CDR2 YYDKDF (reference sequence). The CDR3 runs 14 residues. CDR3 in amino acids: CATSRGGGAREQFF. The CDR3 DNA reads as TGTGCCACCAGCAGAGGCGGGGGGGCACGCGAGCAGTTCTTC.

The chain combines TRBV4-1 with TRBJ2-6, with TRBD2 as a possible D gene (5 bases). Germline CDR1 and CDR2: MGHRA and YSYEKL. Between the trimmed V and J ends, which lost 4 bases and 3 bases, there was a span of 16 bases. There are 17 residues in the CDR3. CDR3 DNA sequence: TGCGCCAGCAGCCCACGAACGGGATTGAGTGGGGCCAACGTCCTGACTTTC. Residues: CASSPRTGLSGANVLTF.

This rearrangement joins TRBV2 to TRBJ1-1; TRBD1 agrees at 7 bases. With 0 bases clipped from V and 9 bases from J, the junction kept 10 bases outside the gene matches. This CDR3 region has 15 residues. Germline CDR1 SNHLY, CDR2 FYNNEI. The CDR3 sequence is CASSEALMGTVQAFF. The CDR3 DNA reads TGTGCCAGCAGTGAAGCGCTGATGGGGACAGTTCAAGCTTTCTTT. The full variable domain, with the rest looked up from reference TRBV2 and TRBJ1-1, is EPEVTQTPSHQVTQMGQEVILRCVPISNHLYFYWYRQILGQKVEFLVSFYNNEISEKSEIFDDQFSVERPDGSNFTLKIRSTKLEDSAMYFCASSEALMGTVQAFFGQGTRLTVV.

This clone was detected a few times. The rearrangement uses TRBV7-2 and TRBJ2-1; TRBD2 aligns across 8 bases. V shed 0 bases, J shed 5 bases, and the junction held 6 bases outside the gene matches. CDR1 and CDR2 (germline): SGHTA, FQGNSA. The CDR3 contains 16 residues. Here the CDR3 reads CASSLAGGGRNNEQFF. In DNA form, the CDR3 reads TGTGCCAGCAGCTTAGCGGGCGGCGGGAGGAACAATGAGCAGTTCTTC.

V is TRBV11-2 and J is TRBJ2-3, with D unclear. The length of the CDR3 is 14 residues. Germline V gene data show CDR1 as SGHAT and CDR2 as FQNNGV. V was clipped by 3 bases and J by 6 bases, with 13 bases between them. CDR3 residues: CASSLEPLADTQYF. The CDR3 DNA reads as TGTGCCAGCAGCTTGGAGCCGCTCGCGGATACGCAGTATTTT. Based on the CDR3 plus reference TRBV11-2 and TRBJ2-3, the full variable domain is EAGVAQSPRYKIIEKRQSVAFWCNPISGHATLYWYQQILGQGPKLLIQFQNNGVVDDSQLPKDRFSAERLKGVDSTLKIQPAKLEDSAVYLCASSLEPLADTQYFGPGTRLTVL.

This clone was observed a few times. The gene calls are TRBV6-5 and TRBJ2-5, with 9 bases fitting TRBD1. In germline, CDR1 is MNHEY, CDR2 SVGAGI. V lost 2 bases, J lost 2 bases, and 0 bases stayed unmatched. The length of the CDR3 is 14 residues. The CDR3, as DNA: TGTGCCAGCAGTTACGGGACAGGGCAAGAGACCCAGTACTTC. Protein sequence: CASSYGTGQETQYF.

This clone was seen ten or more times. V is TRBV6-5 and J is TRBJ1-3, with D possibly matching TRBD1 (5 bases). Germline V gene sequence: CDR1 MNHEY, CDR2 SVGAGI. This CDR3 comprises 15 residues. Trimming took off 5 bases at V and 0 bases at J, with 11 bases between the two ends. CDR3 protein: CASSRRDFSGNTIYF. The CDR3, as DNA: TGTGCCAGCAGTAGGAGGGACTTCTCTGGAAACACCATATATTTT.

This clone showed up just once. The chain is built from TRBV29-1 and TRBJ1-1; 9 bases map to TRBD1. J lost 5 bases, V lost 6 bases, and 7 bases had no gene match. The CDR3 is 13 amino acids. The germline V gene has CDR1 SQVTM and CDR2 ANQGSEA. CDR3 in DNA: TGCAGCGTCAAGACAGGGGGGAGGACTGAAGCTTTCTTT. This encodes CSVKTGGRTEAFF.

The chain uses TRBV6-1 and TRBJ1-2, with no clear D. The CDR3 sequence is 16 residues long. The V gene lost 3 bases and the J gene lost 0 bases, with 14 bases spanning the gap. Germline V gene sequence: CDR1 MNHNS, CDR2 SASEGT. The CDR3 DNA reads as TGTGCCAGCAGTGAGATAAAGGGAGATCCTAACTATGGCTACACCTTC. It yields the protein CASSEIKGDPNYGYTF.

In nucleotides, the CDR3 is TGTGCCAGCAGCCAAGATGGGACTGGTGAAGCTTTCTTT. It codes for CASSQDGTGEAFF. This chain connects TRBV4-2 to TRBJ1-1; D may be TRBD1 (5 bases). Trimming took off 0 bases at V and 7 bases at J, with 9 bases between the two ends. The CDR3 has 13 amino acids. In germline, CDR1 is LGHNA, CDR2 YNFKEQ.

This chain joins TRBV6-1 and TRBJ1-2, with D unclear. The CDR3 extends over 17 amino acids. CDR1 and CDR2 (germline): MNHNS, SASEGT. Trimming removed 2 bases from V and 8 bases from J, with 24 bases in between. The CDR3 region has the DNA TGTGCCAGCAGTGAATGGTGGAAGAGGGTGGAGGCTAGGGGCTACACCTTC. Amino acid sequence: CASSEWWKRVEARGYTF.

This clone was counted a single time. V and J are TRBV5-1 and TRBJ1-1; D not resolved. Trimming stripped 4 bases from V and 2 bases from J, with 12 bases between. The CDR3 runs to 14 residues. In germline, CDR1 is SGHRS, CDR2 YFSETQ. This CDR3 reads CASSRDSLNTEAFF. CDR3 DNA: TGCGCCAGCAGCCGGGATTCCTTAAACACTGAAGCTTTCTTT.

The rearrangement uses TRBV7-9 and TRBJ1-1; a possible D gene is TRBD1 (5 bases). The CDR3 extends over 12 amino acids. CDR1 and CDR2 from the germline V gene are SEHNR and FQNEAQ (reference sequence). V lost 1 base to trimming and J lost 8 bases, with 8 bases between them. The CDR3 DNA reads as TGTGCCAGCAGCTTAGTAGACAGAGAAGCTTTCTTT. This gives the protein CASSLVDREAFF.

This sequence joins TRBV29-1 and TRBJ1-5, with D possibly TRBD1 on 6 matching bases. Trimming shortened V by 4 bases and J by 0 bases, and 16 bases separated the two germline ends. The CDR3 is 16 residues long. Germline-derived CDR1 and CDR2 are SQVTM and ANQGSEA. CDR3 sequence: CSVATGQTYSNQPQHF. CDR3 DNA sequence: TGCAGCGTTGCCACCGGACAGACCTATAGCAATCAGCCCCAGCATTTT. Full variable domain (rest looked up from reference TRBV29-1 and TRBJ1-5): SAVISQKPSRDICQRGTSLTIQCQVDSQVTMMFWYRQQPGQSLTLIATANQGSEATYESGFVIDKFPISRPNLTFSTLTVSNMSPEDSSIYLCSVATGQTYSNQPQHFGDGTRLSIL.

The rearrangement uses TRBV9 and TRBJ2-3; 8 positions agree with TRBD2. Germline lookup yields CDR1 SGDLS and CDR2 YYNGEE. The CDR3 is 18 residues long. Trimming at V came to 5 bases and at J to 8 bases, leaving 22 bases not matched to a gene. CDR3 residues: CASSPGMGTRGSHGTQYF. The CDR3 bases are TGTGCCAGCAGTCCCGGGATGGGGACTAGGGGTTCCCATGGTACGCAGTATTTT.

V and J are TRBV5-6 and TRBJ2-7; D gene ambiguous. V was clipped by 4 bases and J by 2 bases, with 13 bases between them. Germline V gives CDR1 SGHDT, CDR2 YYEEEE. CDR3 length: 14 residues. The CDR3: CASSREPGPYEQYF. CDR3 DNA sequence: TGTGCCAGCAGCCGAGAGCCAGGTCCCTACGAGCAGTACTTC.

The chain employs TRBV18 and TRBJ2-5, with D maybe TRBD1 (6 bases). Germline loops: CDR1 KGHSH, CDR2 LQKENI. The CDR3 runs to 14 residues. Trimming left V 2 bases short and J 5 bases short, with 12 bases between. CDR3 region: CASSPSQGMETQYF. The CDR3 coding sequence is TGTGCCAGCTCACCATCACAGGGAATGGAGACCCAGTACTTC.

The chain has TRBV5-1 and TRBJ2-6; 12 bases fit TRBD1. Germline V gene data show CDR1 as SGHRS and CDR2 as YFSETQ. This CDR3 is 18 amino acids long. After removal of 4 bases from V and 4 bases from J, the junction contained 9 bases not matched to a gene. The CDR3 nucleotides are TGCGCCAGCAGCCACGCCGGGACAGGGGGCTCCGGGGCCAACGTCCTGACTTTC. This codes for CASSHAGTGGSGANVLTF.

The chain has TRBV2 and TRBJ1-3; 8 bases map to TRBD1. The CDR3 extends over 13 amino acids. The V gene's germline CDR1 is SNHLY and CDR2 FYNNEI. V trimming: 7 bases; J trimming: 3 bases; junction bases outside the gene matches: 2. CDR3 sequence reads: CASTGQGGNTIYF. CDR3 nucleotide sequence: TGTGCCAGCACCGGACAGGGTGGAAACACCATATATTTT. The full variable domain, with the rest looked up from reference TRBV2 and TRBJ1-3, is EPEVTQTPSHQVTQMGQEVILRCVPISNHLYFYWYRQILGQKVEFLVSFYNNEISEKSEIFDDQFSVERPDGSNFTLKIRSTKLEDSAMYFCASTGQGGNTIYFGEGSWLTVV.

This clone was seen a handful of times. The J gene is TRBJ1-6, the V gene TRBV7-9; D remains unclear. Trimming removed 3 bases at V and 8 bases at J, with 8 bases between. Germline V gene lookup returns CDR1 SEHNR and CDR2 FQNEAQ (reference sequence). The length of the CDR3 is 13 residues. The CDR3 nucleotides read TGTGCCAGCAGCTTTCTGGCGGATTCACCCCTCCACTTT. Residues: CASSFLADSPLHF.

CDR3 sequence (DNA): TGTGCCAGCAGCTCCCGGGGAGGGGGAAATTCACCCCTCCACTTT. Its protein is CASSSRGGGNSPLHF. The chain recombines TRBV9 with TRBJ1-6; perhaps TRBD1 as D (6 bases). The CDR3 loop spans 15 amino acids. The germline V and J ends were trimmed by 4 bases and 7 bases, with 15 bases remaining between them. From germline, CDR1 is SGDLS and CDR2 YYNGEE.